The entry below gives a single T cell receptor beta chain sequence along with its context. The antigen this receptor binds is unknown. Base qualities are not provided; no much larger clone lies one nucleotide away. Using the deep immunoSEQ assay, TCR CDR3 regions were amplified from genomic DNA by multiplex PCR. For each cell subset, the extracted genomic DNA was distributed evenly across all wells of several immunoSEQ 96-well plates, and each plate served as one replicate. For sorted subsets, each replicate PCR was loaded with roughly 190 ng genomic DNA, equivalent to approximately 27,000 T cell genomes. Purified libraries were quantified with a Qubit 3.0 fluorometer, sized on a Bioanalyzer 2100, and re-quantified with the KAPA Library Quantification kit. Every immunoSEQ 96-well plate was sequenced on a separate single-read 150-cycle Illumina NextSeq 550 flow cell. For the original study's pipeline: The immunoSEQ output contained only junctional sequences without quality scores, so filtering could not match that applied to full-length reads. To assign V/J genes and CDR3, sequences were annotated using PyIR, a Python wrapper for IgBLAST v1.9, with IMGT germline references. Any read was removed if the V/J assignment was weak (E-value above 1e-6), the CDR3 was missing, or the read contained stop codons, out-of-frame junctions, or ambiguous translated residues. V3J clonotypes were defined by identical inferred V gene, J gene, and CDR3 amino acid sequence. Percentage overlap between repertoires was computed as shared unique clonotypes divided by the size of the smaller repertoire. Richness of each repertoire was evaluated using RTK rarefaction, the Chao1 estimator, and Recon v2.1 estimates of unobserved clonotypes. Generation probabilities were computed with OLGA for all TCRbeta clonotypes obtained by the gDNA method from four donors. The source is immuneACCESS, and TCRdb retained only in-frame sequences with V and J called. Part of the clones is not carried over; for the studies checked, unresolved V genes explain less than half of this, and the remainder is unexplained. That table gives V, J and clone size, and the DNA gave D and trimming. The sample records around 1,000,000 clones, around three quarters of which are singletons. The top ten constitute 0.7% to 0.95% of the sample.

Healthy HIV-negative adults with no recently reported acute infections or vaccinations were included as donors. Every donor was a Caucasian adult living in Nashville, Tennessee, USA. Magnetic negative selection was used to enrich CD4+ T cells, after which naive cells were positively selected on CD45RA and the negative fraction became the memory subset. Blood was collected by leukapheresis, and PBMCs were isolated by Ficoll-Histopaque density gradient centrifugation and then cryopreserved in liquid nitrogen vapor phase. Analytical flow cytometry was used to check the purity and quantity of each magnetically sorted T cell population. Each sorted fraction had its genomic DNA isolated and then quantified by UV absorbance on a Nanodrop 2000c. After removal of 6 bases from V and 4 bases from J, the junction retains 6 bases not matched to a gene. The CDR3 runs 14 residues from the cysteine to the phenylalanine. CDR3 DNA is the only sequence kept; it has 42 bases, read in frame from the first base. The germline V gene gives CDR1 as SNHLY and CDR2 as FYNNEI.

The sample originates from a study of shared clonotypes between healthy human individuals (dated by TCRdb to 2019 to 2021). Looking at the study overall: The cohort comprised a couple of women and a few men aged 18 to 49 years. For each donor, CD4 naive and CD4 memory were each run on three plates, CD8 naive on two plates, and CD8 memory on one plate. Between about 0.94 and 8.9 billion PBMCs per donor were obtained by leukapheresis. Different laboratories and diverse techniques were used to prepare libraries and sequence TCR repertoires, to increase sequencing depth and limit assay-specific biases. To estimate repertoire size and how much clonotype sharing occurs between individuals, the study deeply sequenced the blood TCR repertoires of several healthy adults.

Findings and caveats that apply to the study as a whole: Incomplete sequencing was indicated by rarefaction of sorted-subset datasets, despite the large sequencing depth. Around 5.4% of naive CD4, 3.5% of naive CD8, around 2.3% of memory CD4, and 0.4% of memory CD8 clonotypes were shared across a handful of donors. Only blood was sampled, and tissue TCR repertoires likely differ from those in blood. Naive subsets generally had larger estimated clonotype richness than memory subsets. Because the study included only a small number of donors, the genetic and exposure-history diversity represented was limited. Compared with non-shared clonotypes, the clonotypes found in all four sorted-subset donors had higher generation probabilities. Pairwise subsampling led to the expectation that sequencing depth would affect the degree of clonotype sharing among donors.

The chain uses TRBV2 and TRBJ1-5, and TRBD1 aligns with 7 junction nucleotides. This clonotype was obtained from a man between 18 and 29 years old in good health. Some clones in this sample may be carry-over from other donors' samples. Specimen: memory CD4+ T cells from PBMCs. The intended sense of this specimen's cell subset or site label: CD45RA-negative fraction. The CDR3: CASSQGQFNQPQHF. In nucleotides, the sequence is TGTGCCAGCAGCCAGGGACAGTTTAATCAGCCCCAGCATTTT.